These 14 T cell receptor beta chains share one sample of origin, sequenced in a study of shared clonotypes between healthy human individuals. Clones were sequenced by immunoSEQ multiplex PCR, and TCRdb holds only the in-frame ones, with some missing. Seen here are about 1 million clones, approximately 70% observed once, and the top ten hold approximately 1.5%. The specimen sequenced was memory CD4+ T cells sorted from blood. The subset here: CD45RA-negative fraction. All receptors come from a man between 18 and 29 years old in good health.

The rearrangement joins TRBV2 to TRBJ2-3, with 13 bases that match TRBD2. The CDR3 length is 19 residues. V was pared by 1 base and J by 6 bases, with 13 bases of the junction left unmatched. Germline V gene sequence: CDR1 SNHLY, CDR2 FYNNEI. The CDR3 loop reads CASSEERTSGGADMDTQYF. CDR3 nucleotide sequence: TGTGCCAGCAGTGAAGAGAGAACTAGCGGGGGGGCCGACATGGATACGCAGTATTTT.

This chain joins TRBV9 and TRBJ1-2; D remains ambiguous. Trimming took off 5 bases at V and 8 bases at J, with 13 bases between the two ends. CDR1 is SGDLS and CDR2 is YYNGEE in the germline V gene. The CDR3 spans 12 residues. CDR3 residues: CASRTGPGGYTF. In DNA form, the CDR3 reads TGTGCCAGCAGAACCGGCCCAGGAGGCTACACCTTC.

This clone was seen a handful of times. The chain is built from TRBV9 and TRBJ1-4; D not resolved. Germline CDR1 and CDR2: SGDLS and YYNGEE. This CDR3 is built from 14 residues. V shed 0 bases and J shed 5 bases, with 8 bases lying between them. The CDR3 loop is CASSVAGFNEKLFF. The CDR3 region has the DNA TGTGCCAGCAGCGTAGCTGGATTCAATGAAAAACTGTTTTTT.

The J gene is TRBJ1-4, the V gene TRBV28; no reliable D call. Germline V lookup: CDR1 MDHEN, CDR2 SYDVKM. The CDR3 has 15 residues. The V end was cut by 0 bases, the J end by 8 bases, with 13 bases between. The CDR3 DNA is TGTGCCAGCAGTTTATGGGAGGGTGGACTAGAAAAACTGTTTTTT. Its translation: CASSLWEGGLEKLFF.

The chain couples TRBV11-2 to TRBJ2-1; TRBD1 or TRBD2 may be the D gene (6 bases each). Trimming shortened V by 8 bases and J by 4 bases, and 18 bases separated the two germline ends. Looked up from germline, CDR1 is SGHAT and CDR2 is FQNNGV. The CDR3 extends over 15 amino acids. In DNA form, the CDR3 reads TGTGCCAGCCGCTATATTGGGGGGCTGTACAATGAGCAGTTCTTC. Translating it yields CASRYIGGLYNEQFF.

As for this clone: This probably arose from a read error, given a far larger clone one base away. This chain uses TRBV10-3 with TRBJ1-4; D might be TRBD1 (6 bases). In germline, CDR1 is ENHRY, CDR2 SYGVKD. The CDR3 sequence is 14 residues long. V was trimmed by 6 bases and J by 8 bases, leaving 16 bases between them. As DNA, the CDR3 is TGTGCCATCAGCCCCCCCGGGACACGCGAAAAACTGTTTTTT. This translates into CAISPPGTREKLFF.

A word on this clone: Distinct nucleotide sequences in the sample also encode this CDR3. DNA for the CDR3: TGTGCCAGCAGCTTAGAGGGGACGAACAATCAGCCCCAGCATTTT. It encodes CASSLEGTNNQPQHF. The chain employs TRBV7-2 and TRBJ1-5, with D maybe TRBD1 (5 bases). V shed 1 base and J shed 3 bases, with 10 bases lying between them. Germline CDR1 reads SGHTA; CDR2 reads FQGNSA. The CDR3 runs 15 residues.

Regarding this clone: Distinct nucleotide sequences in the sample also encode this CDR3. V is TRBV6-5 and J is TRBJ1-5, with unresolved D. The germline V and J ends were trimmed by 5 bases and 7 bases, with 12 bases remaining between them. Germline lookup yields CDR1 MNHEY and CDR2 SVGAGI. The CDR3 sequence is 13 residues long. The CDR3 sequence is CASSPGRWQPQHF. Written as DNA, the CDR3 is TGTGCCAGCAGTCCCGGACGTTGGCAGCCCCAGCATTTT.

This clone was seen once. The J gene is TRBJ2-3, the V gene TRBV19, with D possibly being TRBD2 (6 bases). V lost 3 bases to trimming and J lost 5 bases, with 21 bases between them. CDR1 LNHDA and CDR2 SQIVND come from the germline V gene (reference sequence). This CDR3 spans 17 amino acids. The CDR3 coding sequence is TGTGCCAGTAGTATGCCGGGACTTCAAAAGGCAAAAGATACGCAGTATTTT. It codes for CASSMPGLQKAKDTQYF. Combining the CDR3 with reference TRBV19 and TRBJ2-3 gives the whole variable domain DGGITQSPKYLFRKEGQNVTLSCEQNLNHDAMYWYRQDPGQGLRLIYYSQIVNDFQKGDIAEGYSVSREKKESFPLTVTSAQKNPTAFYLCASSMPGLQKAKDTQYFGPGTRLTVL.

V gene TRBV7-9 combines with J gene TRBJ1-1, with D perhaps TRBD1 (5 bases). The CDR3 contains 15 residues. Germline lookup yields CDR1 SEHNR and CDR2 FQNEAQ (reference sequence). Trimming stripped 5 bases from V and 3 bases from J, with 16 bases between. The CDR3 coding sequence is TGTGCCAGCAGCGCGGGGGTAGTCGGTTACACTGAAGCTTTCTTT. Its protein is CASSAGVVGYTEAFF.

The V gene is TRBV5-4, the J gene TRBJ2-5; TRBD2 matches 11 bases. CDR1 is SGHNT and CDR2 is YYREEE in the germline V gene (reference sequence). This CDR3 contains 16 residues. V lost 4 bases and J lost 0; bases outside the gene matches: 5. The CDR3: CASSQTSGSYQETQYF. CDR3 nucleotides: TGTGCCAGCAGCCAAACTAGCGGGAGTTACCAAGAGACCCAGTACTTC.

The CDR3 reads CATSRGQGRMDEQFF. CDR3 DNA: TGTGCCACCAGCAGAGGACAGGGGCGGATGGATGAGCAGTTCTTC. The rearrangement joins TRBV15 to TRBJ2-1; 8 bases agree with TRBD1. V shed 1 base, J shed 8 bases, and the junction held 7 bases outside the gene matches. The CDR3 is made up of 15 amino acids. Germline CDR1 and CDR2: LNHNV and YYDKDF (reference sequence).

The chain carries TRBV5-1 and TRBJ1-1; a weak D match, TRBD1 (5 bases). The CDR3 is 13 residues long. Trimming removed 6 bases at V and 4 bases at J, with 13 bases between. The germline CDR1 and CDR2 sequences are SGHRS and YFSETQ. DNA of the CDR3: TGCGCCAGCACCGAGGGGATCGGCACTGAAGCTTTCTTT. This translates into CASTEGIGTEAFF.

The chain couples TRBV14 to TRBJ2-5; D is possibly TRBD1 (6 bases). In germline, CDR1 is SGHDN, CDR2 FVKESK. The CDR3 extends over 16 amino acids. V lost 0 bases and J lost 1, with 12 bases in between. The CDR3, as DNA: TGTGCCAGCAGCCAAGATATTAAGGGGGTCCAAGAGACCCAGTACTTC. Its protein product is CASSQDIKGVQETQYF.